These 19 T cell receptor beta chains share one sample of origin, sequenced in a study of CD8+CD57+ T cells in acquired aplastic anemia. Using genomic DNA as the template, TCR beta VDJ and CDR3 profiling was carried out. TCRdb processed the reads anew with MiXCR; each CDR3 protein has one entry. The sample records 150,000 to 200,000 distinct CDR3 sequences, 64% being singletons. The sequenced material came from sorted CD4+, CD8+, or CD8+CD57+ T cells (not recorded which) from PBMCs. All receptors derive from a human donor with severe aplastic anemia or a healthy control (not recorded which).

Concerning this clonotype: Its ends do not fully match the called genes, so a read error is possible. This chain uses TRBV5-4 with TRBJ2-7; D is perhaps TRBD1 or TRBD2 (5 bases each). CDR1 is SGHNT, CDR2 YYREEE, per germline (reference sequence). The CDR3 consists of 15 residues. CDR3 residues: CASSHYRDGFYEQYF. In DNA form, the CDR3 reads TGCGCCAGCAGCCACTACCGGGACGGATTCTACGAGCAGTACTTC. Full variable domain (outside the CDR3, taken from reference TRBV5-4 and TRBJ2-7): ETGVTQSPTHLIKTRGQQVTLRCSSQSGHNTVSWYQQALGQGPQFIFQYYREEENGRGNFPPRFSGLQFPNYSSELNVNALELDDSALYLCASSHYRDGFYEQYFGPGTRLTVT.

As for this clonotype: The germline gene is not matched at one end of the junction; a read error may be the cause. The chain joins TRBV7-7 to TRBJ2-3; no reliable D call. CDR3 size: 13 residues. Germline V gene lookup returns CDR1 SSHAT and CDR2 FNYEAQ (reference sequence). The CDR3 nucleotides are TGTGCTAGCAGCCCACTCACCCCAGATACGCAGTATTTT. It is translated as CASSPLTPDTQYF. Full variable domain (outside the CDR3, taken from reference TRBV7-7 and TRBJ2-3): GAGVSQSPRYKVTKRGQDVTLRCDPISSHATLYWYQQALGQGPEFLTYFNYEAQPDKSGLPSDRFSAERPEGSISTLTIQRTEQRDSAMYRCASSPLTPDTQYFGPGTRLTVL.

The chain has TRBV20-1 and TRBJ2-7; TRBD1 agrees at 7 bases. V lost 2 bases to trimming and J lost 5 bases; unmatched junction nucleotides: 12. Germline CDR1 is DFQATT and CDR2 is SNEGSKA (reference sequence). This CDR3 is 15 amino acids long. In DNA, the CDR3 is TGCAGTGCTAGATCGTGGGGGAGACAGGGCCACGAGCAGTACTTC. Amino acid sequence: CSARSWGRQGHEQYF.

This clonotype was counted between two and nine times. This chain uses TRBV25-1 with TRBJ2-1, with no clear D. The CDR3 totals 13 residues. The V and J ends lost 8 bases and 7 bases respectively, with 15 bases between them. Germline assignment: CDR1 MGHDK and CDR2 SYGVNS. This chain's CDR3 is CASSPDLVNEQFF. As DNA, the CDR3 is TGTGCCAGCTCACCAGACTTGGTGAATGAGCAGTTCTTC.

This clonotype is a singleton in its sample. The V gene is TRBV24-1, the J gene TRBJ2-1; 15 positions agree with TRBD2. Germline trimming cut 4 bases from V and 7 bases from J; bases unmatched to any gene: 7. The CDR3 is made up of 17 amino acids. Germline V gives CDR1 KGHDR, CDR2 SFDVKD. For the CDR3, the DNA is TGTGCCACCAGTGACCGGACTAGCGGGGGGGCGTCGAATGAGCAGTTCTTC. Protein: CATSDRTSGGASNEQFF.

This rearrangement joins TRBV2 to TRBJ2-7; 8 nucleotides line up with TRBD2. The germline gives CDR1 SNHLY, CDR2 FYNNEI. This CDR3 contains 13 residues. Unmatched junction bases numbered 5, after V lost 5 bases and J lost 5 bases. The CDR3 DNA reads as TGTGCCAGCAGTCTTAGCGGGAAGGACGAGCAGTACTTC. Amino acids: CASSLSGKDEQYF. The full variable domain, with the rest looked up from reference TRBV2 and TRBJ2-7, is EPEVTQTPSHQVTQMGQEVILRCVPISNHLYFYWYRQILGQKVEFLVSFYNNEISEKSEIFDDQFSVERPDGSNFTLKIRSTKLEDSAMYFCASSLSGKDEQYFGPGTRLTVT.

V gene TRBV27 combines with J gene TRBJ1-5; 7 bases align to TRBD1. Germline CDR1 MNHEY, CDR2 SMNVEV (reference sequence). Trimming took 5 bases from V and 6 from J; bases not matched to a gene: 13. The CDR3 is made up of 16 amino acids. The CDR3 DNA reads as TGTGCCAGCAGTCAAACGACAGGGTTGGGGATTCAGCCCCAGCATTTT. Translated: CASSQTTGLGIQPQHF.

This clonotype has a handful of counts. A clone one base away is much larger, so this may be a read error. The V gene is TRBV19, the J gene TRBJ1-1, with unresolved D. From germline, CDR1 is LNHDA and CDR2 SQIVND (reference sequence). This CDR3 has 11 residues. This CDR3 is CASSNLYEALF. CDR3 nucleotide sequence: TGTGCCAGTAGTAATTTATATGAAGCTCTCTTT.

This clonotype is a singleton in its sample. V usage is TRBV7-2 and J usage is TRBJ1-1; possible D gene TRBD1, 6 bases. Germline V gives CDR1 SGHTA, CDR2 FQGNSA. V lost 5 bases and J lost 2, with 12 bases in between. The length of the CDR3 is 14 residues. CDR3 residues: CASSQARGNTEAFF. CDR3 DNA: TGTGCCAGCAGCCAAGCCAGGGGTAACACTGAAGCTTTCTTT.

This chain uses TRBV7-9 with TRBJ1-5; D is uncertain. Trimming took 6 bases from V and 4 from J, leaving 13 bases between them. The CDR3 covers 14 residues. Germline V gene data show CDR1 as SEHNR and CDR2 as FQNEAQ (reference sequence). The CDR3 sequence: CASSKDLSNQPQHF. In DNA form, the CDR3 reads TGTGCCAGCAGTAAAGACCTAAGTAATCAGCCCCAGCATTTT.

This clonotype was recorded many times. The chain has TRBV7-8 and TRBJ2-3, with TRBD2 identical over 15 bases. Trimming cost V 5 bases and J 2 bases; bases outside gene matches: 8. The CDR3 contains 18 residues. Germline CDR1 and CDR2: SGHVS and FQNEAQ. Here the CDR3 reads CASSPGTSGGLATDTQYF. The CDR3 DNA sequence: TGTGCCAGCAGCCCCGGGACTAGCGGGGGGCTTGCCACAGATACGCAGTATTTT.

The J gene is TRBJ1-1, the V gene TRBV20-1; TRBD1 is a possible D gene (6 bases). V gave up 7 bases and J gave up 3 bases, with 12 bases separating them. Germline V lookup: CDR1 DFQATT, CDR2 SNEGSKA (reference sequence). The CDR3 runs to 12 residues. As DNA, the CDR3 is TGCAGTGTCGAAGCAGGGGACACTGAAGCTTTCTTT. Translated, it gives CSVEAGDTEAFF.

V gene TRBV2 combines with J gene TRBJ1-2, with a possible D match to TRBD1 (5 bases). V lost 6 bases and J 4 bases, leaving 12 bases between the germline ends. This CDR3 comprises 13 residues. Germline CDR1 reads SNHLY; CDR2 reads FYNNEI. The CDR3 loop is CASSVTGGYGYTF. DNA for the CDR3: TGTGCCAGCAGCGTAACAGGCGGCTATGGCTACACCTTC.

This clonotype appeared many times. The V gene is TRBV19, the J gene TRBJ1-2; D is uncertain. The CDR3 has 15 amino acids. In germline, CDR1 is LNHDA, CDR2 SQIVND (reference sequence). V shed 9 bases and J shed 2 bases, with 19 bases lying between them. This CDR3 is CASRPPVYGNYGYTF. The CDR3 region has the DNA TGTGCCAGCCGACCACCCGTGTACGGCAACTATGGCTACACCTTC.

The chain is built from TRBV20-1 and TRBJ2-3, with D perhaps TRBD2 (6 bases). V was trimmed by 0 bases and J by 4 bases, leaving 14 bases between them. Germline V lookup: CDR1 DFQATT, CDR2 SNEGSKA (reference sequence). CDR3 length: 15 residues. The CDR3 spells CSARDLARGSDTQYF. The CDR3 coding sequence is TGCAGTGCTAGAGATCTAGCGCGGGGTTCAGATACGCAGTATTTT.

The genes are TRBV7-9 and TRBJ1-1; D not certain. Germline V CDR1 and CDR2: SEHNR, FQNEAQ (reference sequence). V was shortened by 1 base and J by 9 bases, with 9 bases between the two germline ends. This CDR3 is 12 amino acids long. The CDR3: CASSLERAKAFF. CDR3 DNA sequence: TGTGCCAGCAGCTTAGAAAGGGCCAAAGCTTTCTTT.

Ten or more counts support this clonotype. The chain joins TRBV12-3 or TRBV12-4 to TRBJ2-7; 9 bases are shared with TRBD1. With 1 base clipped from V and 5 bases from J, the junction kept 6 bases outside the gene matches. The CDR3 runs 15 residues. The CDR3 DNA is TGTGCCAGCAGTTTAGAAGGACAGGGGTTCCACGAGCAGTACTTC. Its protein product is CASSLEGQGFHEQYF.

The chain recombines TRBV7-2 with TRBJ2-7, with TRBD1 identical over 12 bases. This CDR3 contains 15 residues. With 5 bases clipped from V and 5 bases from J, the junction kept 7 bases outside the gene matches. The germline gives CDR1 SGHTA, CDR2 FQGNSA. The CDR3, as DNA: TGTGCCAGCAGCCGGACCGGGACAGGGGGCCACGAGCAGTACTTC. Amino acids: CASSRTGTGGHEQYF.

The chain joins TRBV9 to TRBJ1-4; 7 nucleotides agree with TRBD1. J gave up 2 bases and V 4 bases, and 5 bases lay outside the gene matches. The CDR3 extends over 15 amino acids. From germline, CDR1 is SGDLS and CDR2 YYNGEE. CDR3 sequence: CASSLWDSTNEKLFF. The CDR3 region has the DNA TGTGCCAGCAGCTTATGGGACAGCACTAATGAAAAACTGTTTTTT. Full variable domain (missing parts from reference TRBV9 and TRBJ1-4): DSGVTQTPKHLITATGQRVTLRCSPRSGDLSVYWYQQSLDQGLQFLIQYYNGEERAKGNILERFSAQQFPDLHSELNLSSLELGDSALYFCASSLWDSTNEKLFFGSGTQLSVL.